The table lists the clone carrying this T cell receptor beta chain with a count of one. Cohorts were assigned according to the clinical history that participants reported. Methods used by the authors: The authors estimated nucleated cell counts from reference gene primer amplification. Only in-frame clones appear in the TCRdb table, and some are missing; sequencing was by immunoSEQ multiplex PCR. V, J and clone size reflect that table, while D and trimming were determined from the DNA. The data show about 220,000 clones, around 83% seen once. These data come from a study of blood T cell repertoires in COVID-19. Study-wide background: COVID-19 samples from acute and convalescent phases originated in the United States, Italy and Spain.

CDR1 is GTSNPN and CDR2 is SVGIG in the germline V gene (reference sequence). The CDR3 is 14 amino acids. J was trimmed by 3 bases and V by 4 bases; bases with no gene match: 5. The chain combines TRBV30 with TRBJ2-7; 11 bases match TRBD1. This receptor was identified in a woman in her thirties or forties with acute COVID-19. Sequencing used PBMCs or T cells enriched from blood (not recorded which). The CDR3 DNA reads TGTGCCTGGAACTCCGGGACAGGGGGCTACGAGCAGTACTTC. Protein product: CAWNSGTGGYEQYF.